Sequencing of this T cell receptor (beta chain) was carried out in a study of monozygotic twins with cystic fibrosis. Study as a whole: With roughly 16 PCR cycles, barcoded libraries came from about 3 micrograms of fragmented DNA.

This CDR3 has 13 amino acids. V lost 6 bases and J lost 0, with 11 bases in between. Germline values: CDR1 SQVTM, CDR2 ANQGSEA. On this clone itself: The antigen remains unidentified.

Findings and limits, study-wide: The repertoire was suggested to be naive-dominated, clonality median roughly 0.0089. Co-twins had the most similar V usage for 13 of 16 pairs, J for 8. Unrelated CF individuals shared fewer identical clonotypes than monozygotic CF twins.

Profiled with immunoSEQ multiplex PCR; TCRdb holds only in-frame clones, not every one. The table shows 25,000 to 35,000 clones, with around 85% occurring only once. The TCR comes from a girl aged 2 to 10 with cystic fibrosis. This chain connects TRBV29-1 to TRBJ1-1; D gene ambiguous. The sequenced material came from blood. This CDR3 reads CSVAQKMNTEAFF. DNA of the CDR3: TGCAGCGTCGCCCAAAAAATGAACACTGAAGCTTTCTTT.